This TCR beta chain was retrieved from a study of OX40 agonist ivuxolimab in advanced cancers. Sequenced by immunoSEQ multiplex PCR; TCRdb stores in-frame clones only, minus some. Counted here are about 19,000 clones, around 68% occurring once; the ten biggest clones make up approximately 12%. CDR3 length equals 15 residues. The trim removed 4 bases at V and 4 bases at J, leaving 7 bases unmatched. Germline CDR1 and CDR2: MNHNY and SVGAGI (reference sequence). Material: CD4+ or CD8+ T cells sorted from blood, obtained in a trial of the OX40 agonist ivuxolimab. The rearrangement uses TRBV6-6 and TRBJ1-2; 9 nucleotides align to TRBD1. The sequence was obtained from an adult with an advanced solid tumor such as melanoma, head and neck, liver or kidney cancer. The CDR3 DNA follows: TGTGCCAGCAGTTCCCGGGACAGGGAGGCCTATGGCTACACCTTC. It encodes CASSSRDREAYGYTF.